This paragraph covers one TCR beta chain sequence. Germline CDR1 SGDLS, CDR2 YYNGEE. The V end was cut by 3 bases, the J end by 10 bases, with 12 bases between. The length of the CDR3 is 12 residues. Method: immunoSEQ multiplex PCR; TCRdb's copy keeps in-frame clones and lacks some. There are roughly 330,000 clones in the sample; around 87% occur only once, and about 1.2% lies in the top ten. These data are taken from a study of cytomegalovirus exposure and HLA in healthy donors. Study-level information: In a later analysis, it was reported that the roughly 130 validation repertoires had been produced on the same platform as the roughly 610 repertoires belonging to the first cohort.

The donors were members of the validation cohort, which comprised approximately 120 subjects and was separate from the first cohort of 666 subjects. This TCR derives from a woman aged 30 to 39 in good health and CMV-seropositive. The sequencing input was PBMCs. This rearrangement joins TRBV9 to TRBJ2-3; D could derive from TRBD1 or TRBD2 (5 bases each). CDR3 protein: CASSGEPGPQYF. The CDR3 region has the DNA TGTGCCAGCAGCGGGGAACCGGGACCGCAGTATTTT.